This T cell receptor (beta chain) comes out of a study of T cell changes during pregnancy in multiple sclerosis. Method: immunoSEQ multiplex PCR; TCRdb's copy keeps in-frame clones and lacks some. The data show 85,000 to 90,000 clones, 85% to 95% seen once. The CDR3 length is 14 residues. Germline V gives CDR1 SGHRS, CDR2 YFSETQ. V lost 0 bases and J lost 6, with 10 bases in between. The chain is built from TRBV5-1 and TRBJ1-5; tentatively, D is TRBD1 (6 bases). The sequencing used peripheral blood, collected in the first trimester of pregnancy. The sequence was collected from a female donor in good health, enrolled as a control in a pregnancy study. CDR3 nucleotide sequence: TGCGCCAGCAGCTTGGAGGGGGGGCCTCAGCCCCAGCATTTT. Protein product: CASSLEGGPQPQHF.